The clone carrying this T cell receptor (beta chain) was recorded once. Spiking of synthetic TCR analog templates was performed in each PCR. TCRdb keeps only in-frame clones here, not all; method: immunoSEQ multiplex PCR. The sample has about 45,000 clones; 70% to 90% are singletons. This sample is part of a study of PD-L1 blockade in urothelial cancer. Study-wide background: The number of prior chemotherapy regimens per patient was 0 to 3. Median T cell yield per blood sample was about 140,000 cells. Investigators checked blood 3 weeks (second dose) and 6 weeks after treatment start.

Time point defined: pretreatment peripheral blood. The CDR3 is made up of 14 amino acids. The trim removed 3 bases at V and 9 bases at J, leaving 6 bases unmatched. Germline CDR1 is LNHDA and CDR2 is SQIVND (reference sequence). The source is a donor aged 40 or over with urothelial cancer. The material was PBMCs, obtained around atezolizumab (anti-PD-L1) treatment. J is TRBJ2-4 and V is TRBV19, with TRBD1 identical over 9 bases. The CDR3 DNA reads as TGTGCCAGTAGTATGCAGGGACAGGGTACCATTCAGTACTTC. Its translation: CASSMQGQGTIQYF.